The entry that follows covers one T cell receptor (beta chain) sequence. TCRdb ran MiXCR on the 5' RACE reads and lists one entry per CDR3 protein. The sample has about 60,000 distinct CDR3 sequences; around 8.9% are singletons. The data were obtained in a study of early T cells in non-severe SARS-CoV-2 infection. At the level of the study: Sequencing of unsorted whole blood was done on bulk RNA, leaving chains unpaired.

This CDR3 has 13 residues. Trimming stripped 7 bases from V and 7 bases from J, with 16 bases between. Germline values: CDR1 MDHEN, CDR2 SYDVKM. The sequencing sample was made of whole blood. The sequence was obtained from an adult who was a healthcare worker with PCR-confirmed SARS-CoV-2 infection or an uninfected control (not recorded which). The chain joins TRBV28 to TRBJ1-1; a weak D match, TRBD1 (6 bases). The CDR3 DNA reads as TGTGCCAGCACCCTATCAGGGGCGCTTGAAGCTTTCTTT. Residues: CASTLSGALEAFF.